This section outlines one T cell receptor beta chain sequence together with its context. The repertoire was sequenced with immunoSEQ multiplex PCR; TCRdb's copy has only in-frame clones and lacks some. The sample contains 150,000 to 200,000 clones, about 80% of which appear only once. The length of the CDR3 is 16 residues. V lost 2 bases, J lost 1 base, and 4 bases stayed unmatched. CDR1 SEHNR and CDR2 FQNEAQ come from the germline V gene (reference sequence). The data derive from a study of blood T cell repertoires in COVID-19. The rearrangement links TRBV7-9 to TRBJ2-5; 10 bases match TRBD1. Sequencing was performed on peripheral blood. This TCR was recovered from a woman at least 80 years old with acute or convalescent COVID-19. The CDR3 here is CASSLLRQGAQETQYF. The DNA of the CDR3 is TGTGCCAGCAGCTTATTACGACAGGGGGCCCAAGAGACCCAGTACTTC.